Listed here are 27 T cell receptor beta chains from one sample, sequenced in a study of cytotoxic CD8 clonotypes in ibrutinib-treated CLL. TCRdb keeps only in-frame clones here, not all; method: immunoSEQ multiplex PCR. The sample carries about 14,000 clones, about two thirds recorded once. This sample comprised PBMCs, obtained before ibrutinib treatment. Every receptor here comes from a human donor with chronic lymphocytic leukemia.

The chain has TRBV7-8 and TRBJ2-7; D possibly corresponds to TRBD1 (6 bases). The length of the CDR3 is 13 residues. V was pared by 5 bases and J by 2 bases, with 10 bases between. Germline V CDR1 and CDR2: SGHVS, FQNEAQ. The CDR3 here is CASSADSPYEQYF. CDR3 bases: TGTGCCAGCAGCGCGGACAGTCCCTACGAGCAGTACTTC.

The V gene is TRBV7-9, the J gene TRBJ2-7, with D hard to call. Germline V gene sequence: CDR1 SEHNR, CDR2 FQNEAQ (reference sequence). With 1 base removed from V and 6 bases from J, the gap between germline ends came to 10 bases. The CDR3 sequence is 13 residues long. CDR3 in amino acids: CASSLGTFGEQYF. CDR3 DNA sequence: TGTGCCAGCAGCTTAGGCACGTTCGGCGAGCAGTACTTC. Filled out from reference TRBV7-9 and TRBJ2-7, the complete variable domain reads DTGVSQNPRHKITKRGQNVTFRCDPISEHNRLYWYRQTLGQGPEFLTYFQNEAQLEKSRLLSDRFSAERPKGSFSTLEIQRTEQGDSAMYLCASSLGTFGEQYFGPGTRLTVT.

The chain is built from TRBV6-1 and TRBJ1-5, with TRBD1 as a possible D gene (6 bases). Per the germline V gene, CDR1 is MNHNS and CDR2 is SASEGT. The CDR3 consists of 14 residues. Trimming cost V 6 bases and J 3 bases, with 12 bases left between them. As DNA, the CDR3 is TGTGCCAGCAGGCGGGACATCAACAATCAGCCCCAGCATTTT. Encoded protein: CASRRDINNQPQHF.

This clone is a singleton in its sample. The chain is built from TRBV7-9 and TRBJ2-7; TRBD1 aligns across 7 bases. The V segment lost 3 bases and the J segment 5 bases; nucleotides outside the gene matches: 7. Germline CDR1 SEHNR, CDR2 FQNEAQ (reference sequence). This CDR3 has 14 residues. The CDR3 nucleotides are TGTGCCAGCAGCTTCCGGGACAGTCTGGACGAGCAGTACTTC. Protein: CASSFRDSLDEQYF.

The chain links TRBV28 to TRBJ2-7; weak D call: TRBD2 (6 bases). Trimming left V 3 bases short and J 0 bases short, with 12 bases between. The CDR3 sequence is 15 residues long. CDR1 is MDHEN, CDR2 SYDVKM, per germline. CDR3 loop: CASSLGLAPSYEQYF. The DNA of the CDR3 is TGTGCCAGCAGTTTGGGGCTAGCGCCCTCCTACGAGCAGTACTTC.

The rearrangement uses TRBV7-2 and TRBJ2-2, with D possibly matching TRBD2 (5 bases). CDR3 length equals 14 residues. Germline assignment: CDR1 SGHTA and CDR2 FQGNSA. V lost 5 bases and J 1 base, leaving 8 bases between the germline ends. CDR3 DNA sequence: TGTGCCAGCAGCCCGAGCGGGAACACCGGGGAGCTGTTTTTT. This codes for CASSPSGNTGELFF.

The chain is built from TRBV7-2 and TRBJ1-2; 9 bases match TRBD1. Per germline, CDR1 SGHTA and CDR2 FQGNSA. CDR3 length: 15 residues. Germline trimming cut 4 bases from V and 8 bases from J; bases unmatched to any gene: 11. The CDR3: CASSSRNRGQIGYTF. In DNA form, the CDR3 reads TGTGCCAGCAGCTCGCGAAACAGGGGGCAAATAGGCTACACCTTC.

CDR3 sequence (DNA): TGTGCCAGCAGCCCAGGGGGCCCCAATGAGCAGTTCTTC. This encodes CASSPGGPNEQFF. V and J are TRBV9 and TRBJ2-1, with 8 bases that match TRBD1. This CDR3 contains 13 residues. In germline, CDR1 is SGDLS, CDR2 YYNGEE. Trimming took 4 bases from V and 6 from J; bases not matched to a gene: 3.

The chain links TRBV18 to TRBJ1-5, with 7 bases fitting TRBD1. CDR1 and CDR2 from the germline V gene are KGHSH and LQKENI. The CDR3 has 16 residues. The ends lost 3 bases at V and 4 bases at J; junction bases unmatched: 9. This CDR3 reads CASSPFEGAENQPQHF. In nucleotides, the CDR3 is TGTGCCAGCTCACCGTTTGAGGGGGCAGAGAATCAGCCCCAGCATTTT.

A few counts support this clone. The chain has TRBV19 and TRBJ2-7; 12 nucleotides match TRBD1. Germline CDR1 is LNHDA and CDR2 is SQIVND (reference sequence). The CDR3 has 14 residues. After removal of 8 bases from V and 4 bases from J, the junction contained 6 bases not matched to a gene. CDR3 region: CASRGTGGKYEQYF. CDR3 nucleotide sequence: TGTGCCAGTCGCGGGACAGGGGGCAAGTACGAGCAGTACTTC.

V is TRBV6-4 and J is TRBJ1-5; 7 positions agree with TRBD1. With V trimmed by 7 bases and J by 0 bases, 9 bases remained unmatched. Per germline, CDR1 MRHNA and CDR2 SNTAGT. The CDR3 totals 16 residues. Here the CDR3 DNA reads TGTGCCAGCACCCGGACAGGTATACATAGCAATCAGCCCCAGCATTTT. Translated: CASTRTGIHSNQPQHF.

A few counts support this clone. The chain employs TRBV7-2 and TRBJ2-5; no firm D call. Germline lookup yields CDR1 SGHTA and CDR2 FQGNSA. The CDR3 sequence is 12 residues long. The ends were cut back, 5 bases at V and 5 bases at J, with 9 bases in the middle. The CDR3 region has the DNA TGTGCCAGCAGCCGGCCGAGGGAGACCCAGTACTTC. As protein: CASSRPRETQYF.

The CDR3 nucleotides are TGTGCCACCGCCCCGACAGTAACTAATGAAAAACTGTTTTTT. This gives the protein CATAPTVTNEKLFF. V usage is TRBV19 and J usage is TRBJ1-4, with D possibly matching TRBD1 (5 bases). The ends were cut back, 10 bases at V and 1 base at J, with 13 bases in the middle. The length of the CDR3 is 14 residues. CDR1 is LNHDA, CDR2 SQIVND, per germline (reference sequence).

The J gene is TRBJ1-6, the V gene TRBV28; maybe TRBD1 (6 bases). V lost 8 bases to trimming and J lost 9 bases, with 11 bases between them. The CDR3 covers 12 residues. Germline CDR1 MDHEN, CDR2 SYDVKM. The CDR3 sequence is CASGEGVSPLHF. The CDR3 bases are TGTGCCAGCGGGGAGGGGGTTTCACCCCTCCACTTT.

In DNA form, the CDR3 reads TGTGCCAGCAGATCGGACAGGGGTGATTCACCCCTCCACTTT. Protein sequence: CASRSDRGDSPLHF. This chain links TRBV9 with TRBJ1-6, with 9 bases fitting TRBD1. The V and J ends lost 5 bases and 8 bases, in that order; junction bases with no gene match: 5. The germline CDR1 and CDR2 sequences are SGDLS and YYNGEE. The CDR3 consists of 14 residues.

CDR3 residues: CASSPTQATNEKLFF. The CDR3 nucleotides read TGTGCCAGCTCACCCACCCAAGCAACTAATGAAAAACTGTTTTTT. V usage is TRBV18 and J usage is TRBJ1-4; no reliable D call. CDR3 length: 15 residues. The germline CDR1 and CDR2 sequences are KGHSH and LQKENI. The V end lost 3 bases, the J end lost 0 bases, and 8 bases lay between the germline ends.

This rearrangement joins TRBV10-2 to TRBJ2-1, with D tentatively TRBD1 (7 bases). The V end lost 6 bases, the J end lost 0 bases, and 12 bases lay between the germline ends. The germline V gene encodes CDR1 WSHSY and CDR2 SAAADI. CDR3 length: 15 amino acids. The CDR3 sequence: CASRQGGSSYNEQFF. The CDR3 coding sequence is TGCGCCAGCAGGCAGGGGGGTAGCTCCTACAATGAGCAGTTCTTC.

This clone has just a few counts. V gene TRBV7-9 combines with J gene TRBJ1-4, with D tentatively TRBD1 (5 bases). Germline V gene sequence: CDR1 SEHNR, CDR2 FQNEAQ (reference sequence). V lost 4 bases and J 2 bases, leaving 8 bases between the germline ends. The CDR3 spans 14 residues. The CDR3 region is CASSWGETNEKLFF. The CDR3 DNA sequence: TGTGCCAGCAGCTGGGGGGAGACTAATGAAAAACTGTTTTTT. Full variable domain (missing parts from reference TRBV7-9 and TRBJ1-4): DTGVSQNPRHKITKRGQNVTFRCDPISEHNRLYWYRQTLGQGPEFLTYFQNEAQLEKSRLLSDRFSAERPKGSFSTLEIQRTEQGDSAMYLCASSWGETNEKLFFGSGTQLSVL.

The J gene is TRBJ1-4, the V gene TRBV28; perhaps TRBD1 as D (5 bases). This CDR3 is 13 amino acids long. Germline lookup yields CDR1 MDHEN and CDR2 SYDVKM. V gave up 7 bases and J gave up 7 bases, with 13 bases separating them. CDR3 sequence reads: CASKPGGTEKLFF. DNA of the CDR3: TGTGCCAGCAAACCGGGGGGGACTGAAAAACTGTTTTTT.

The V gene is TRBV5-1, the J gene TRBJ1-2; D not certain. V gave up 0 bases and J gave up 0 bases, with 9 bases separating them. This CDR3 spans 15 amino acids. The germline CDR1 and CDR2 sequences are SGHRS and YFSETQ. The CDR3: CASSLGYGANYGYTF. The CDR3, as DNA: TGCGCCAGCAGCTTGGGGTACGGAGCTAACTATGGCTACACCTTC.

V gene TRBV2 combines with J gene TRBJ1-4, with 8 nucleotides matching TRBD1. The J segment lost 8 bases and the V segment lost 6 bases, leaving 11 bases of the junction unmatched. Germline V gives CDR1 SNHLY, CDR2 FYNNEI. The CDR3 consists of 15 residues. This CDR3 is CASRARQGWAEKLFF. In nucleotides, the CDR3 is TGTGCCAGCAGGGCCCGACAGGGGTGGGCAGAAAAACTGTTTTTT.

The CDR3, as DNA: TGTGCCAGCAGCCAAGTGAGCGGGAGGGCCGGGGCCCAGTACTTC. As protein: CASSQVSGRAGAQYF. The rearrangement joins TRBV14 to TRBJ2-5; 10 nucleotides match TRBD2. The CDR3 is 15 residues long. The junction had 8 bases not matched to a gene; V was cut back by 1 base and J by 9 bases. Germline-derived CDR1 and CDR2 are SGHDN and FVKESK.

The rearrangement links TRBV5-1 to TRBJ2-3; 8 bases fit TRBD1. Germline CDR1 is SGHRS and CDR2 is YFSETQ. The CDR3 is 15 amino acids. V lost 0 bases, J lost 1 base, and 1 base stayed unmatched. Here the CDR3 reads CASSLGGQGTDTQYF. CDR3 sequence (DNA): TGCGCCAGCAGCTTGGGGGGACAGGGCACAGATACGCAGTATTTT.

The chain employs TRBV27 and TRBJ2-1; TRBD1 matches 9 bases. Germline trimming cut 5 bases from V and 2 bases from J; bases unmatched to any gene: 4. Germline V CDR1 and CDR2: MNHEY, SMNVEV (reference sequence). CDR3 length: 15 amino acids. CDR3 loop: CASSPRTGAYNEQFF. Written as DNA, the CDR3 is TGTGCCAGCAGTCCCCGGACAGGGGCCTACAATGAGCAGTTCTTC.

This chain uses TRBV7-9 with TRBJ2-3; the D gene is possibly TRBD2 (5 bases). The CDR3 covers 10 residues. In germline, CDR1 is SEHNR, CDR2 FQNEAQ (reference sequence). The V and J ends lost 11 bases and 6 bases respectively, with 9 bases between them. CDR3 bases: TGTGCCGTGTCGGGGGATACGCAGTATTTT. Translated, it gives CAVSGDTQYF.

This chain joins TRBV10-3 and TRBJ1-4; D possibly corresponds to TRBD1 (6 bases). The germline V gene encodes CDR1 ENHRY and CDR2 SYGVKD. This CDR3 comprises 13 residues. Trimming took 11 bases from V and 4 from J, leaving 14 bases between them. Here the CDR3 reads CAARGALNEKLFF. The CDR3 DNA is TGTGCCGCCCGGGGGGCCCTTAATGAAAAACTGTTTTTT.

This clone was observed a few times. This chain links TRBV27 with TRBJ1-3, with D maybe TRBD1 (6 bases). V lost 9 bases and J lost 0, with 15 bases in between. There are 15 residues in the CDR3. Germline V gene sequence: CDR1 MNHEY, CDR2 SMNVEV (reference sequence). The CDR3 DNA is TGTGCCAGGAGAGGGCCGGACAGCTCTGGAAACACCATATATTTT. As protein: CARRGPDSSGNTIYF.